Listed below are T cell receptor beta chains from one sample, sequenced in a study of blood T cell repertoires in COVID-19. Method: immunoSEQ multiplex PCR; TCRdb's copy keeps in-frame clones and lacks some. The sample holds some 200,000 clones, 80% to 85% seen once. Material: peripheral blood. Receptors originate from a woman in her sixties or seventies who had recovered from COVID-19. Both conserved end residues are part of each CDR3. The order of the fields is J gene, V gene, D gene, CDR3 length, clone size, CDR3 DNA, CDR3 protein. The D gene is left open where the match is weak. Clone size is shown for a subset of rows, as once, few, many or a class of expanded clone.

>TRBJ1-6|TRBV5-1|TRBD1|14|NA
TGCGCCAGCAGCTTAAAAGGGGGCGATTCACCCCTCCACTTT
CASSLKGGDSPLHF
>TRBJ1-6|TRBV9|TRBD1|16|NA
TGTGCCAGCAGCGTAAACCCGGGACAGGGAAATTCACCCCTCCACTTT
CASSVNPGQGNSPLHF
>TRBJ1-5|TRBV18|NA|16|few
TGTGCCAGCTCCACAGGGCCACCAACAAACTCAAGGCCCCAGCATTTT
CASSTGPPTNSRPQHF
>TRBJ2-5|TRBV2|NA|13|NA
TGTGCCAGCAGCAACGAAGAGGGTGAGACCCAGTACTTC
CASSNEEGETQYF
>TRBJ2-7|TRBV13|TRBD1|16|NA
TGTGCCAGCAGCTTAGGCACGGGACAGGACTCCTACGAGCAGTACTTC
CASSLGTGQDSYEQYF
>TRBJ2-7|TRBV2|TRBD2|14|NA
TGTGCCAGCACCGGACTAGCGGGGTCCTACGAGCAGTACTTC
CASTGLAGSYEQYF
>TRBJ2-3|TRBV10-3|TRBD2|13|NA
TGTGCCATCGGGGCGGGGGACCGGGATGGACAGTATTTT
CAIGAGDRDGQYF
>TRBJ2-6|TRBV11-2|NA|13|NA
TGTGCCAGCAGCCCCAGTGGGGCCAACGTCCTGACTTTC
CASSPSGANVLTF
>TRBJ1-6|TRBV6-5|TRBD1|12|NA
TGTGCCAGCTCACTCCCCCAGGGGGCCCTCCACTTT
CASSLPQGALHF
>TRBJ1-1|TRBV18|NA|16|NA
TGTGCCAGCTCACCTGTCGGTACAGGGACGAACACTGAAGCTTTCTTT
CASSPVGTGTNTEAFF
>TRBJ1-4|TRBV7-9|TRBD1|14|NA
TGTGCCAGCAGCCCACGGACAGGGAGTGAAAAACTGTTTTTT
CASSPRTGSEKLFF
>TRBJ1-5|TRBV18|NA|16|NA
TGTGCCAGCTCACCACTACAGGGCCGCGGAGATCAGCCCCAGCATTTT
CASSPLQGRGDQPQHF
>TRBJ1-1|TRBV6-1|NA|14|NA
TGTGCCAGCAGTGAACAGACAGGAGTGAGTGAAGCTTTCTTT
CASSEQTGVSEAFF
>TRBJ2-1|TRBV5-1|TRBD1|15|NA
TGCGCCAGCAGCTTGACGCAGGGGGCGCGCAATGAGCAGTTCTTC
CASSLTQGARNEQFF
>TRBJ2-7|TRBV6-6|TRBD1|15|NA
TGTGCCAGCAGTGCCCGGGACAGGGGATCCTACGAGCAGTACTTC
CASSARDRGSYEQYF
>TRBJ2-6|TRBV14|TRBD1|17|NA
TGTGCCAGCAGCCCGCTAAAGGGGGCATCTGGGGCCAACGTCCTGACTTTC
CASSPLKGASGANVLTF
>TRBJ2-3|TRBV5-5|NA|14|NA
TGTGCCAGCAGCTTGTTGGGGCCGGCAGATACGCAGTATTTT
CASSLLGPADTQYF
>TRBJ1-1|TRBV3-1/TRBV3-2|NA|16|NA
TGTGCCAGCAGCCACCCAGGGAGGGCCGGAACCGGTGAAGCTTTCTTT
CASSHPGRAGTGEAFF
>TRBJ1-3|TRBV3-1/TRBV3-2|TRBD1|15|NA
TGTGCCAGCAGCCCCCGACAGGGGAGAGGAAACACCATATATTTT
CASSPRQGRGNTIYF
>TRBJ2-5|TRBV14|NA|14|NA
TGTGCCAGCAGCCAAGATAAACTAGTAGAGACCCAGTACTTC
CASSQDKLVETQYF